This T cell receptor (beta chain) comes out of a study of T cell repertoires in cytomegalovirus infection (dated by TCRdb to the late 2010s). Turning to the overall study: The HLA type of each donor mattered for the analysis, because public TCR beta signatures pointed to carriage of CMV infection along with the matching HLA type. Beyond this particular receptor, the publication reports: The ex vivo response was dominated by HLA-C-restricted CMV-specific TCR beta clonotypes, and the single most frequent clonotype in two of eight donors was supplied by these HLA-C-restricted clonotypes. Cumulative frequency of public TCR beta family members discriminated carriers of CMV infection plus the relevant HLA type in this cohort and an independent roughly 320-donor cohort.

This clonotype was seen many times. Its antigen is still unknown. No base-level quality is on record; no much larger clone is a single base apart. The sequencing machine was an Illumina HiSeq 1500. The public reads were reprocessed in TCRdb via fastp at Q25 and MiXCR, keeping in-frame beta chains. For every CDR3 protein sequence, its rows merge into one entry that carries the most common genes and DNA. This sample comprises around 250,000 distinct CDR3 sequences, around 15% of them detected only once. Less than 60% of the sample is taken by the ten largest. Trimming costs V 1 base and J 7 bases, and their ends lie 8 bases apart. The CDR3 contains 13 residues, cysteine and phenylalanine counted. The DNA shown is the 39-base CDR3, in frame from base 1. The germline V gene encodes CDR1 SGHAT and CDR2 FQNNGV.

The TCR originated in a human donor in good health (CMV status not recorded). Some clones in this sample may be carry-over from other donors' samples. The sequenced sample consisted of CD8+ T cells from PBMCs. The chain uses TRBV11-2 and TRBJ2-1; the D gene is not confidently resolved. The DNA sequence reads TGTGCCAGCAGCTTAGGGGCGGAGAATGAGCAGTTCTTC. Translated, it reads CASSLGAENEQFF.